This section outlines one TCR beta chain sequence together with its context. Its antigen is unknown. This specimen comes from a study of vaccination effects on CD4 cells after COVID-19. Clones were sequenced by immunoSEQ multiplex PCR, and TCRdb holds only the in-frame ones, with some missing. The sample lists about 21,000 clones; 60% to 75% were seen once. The study's findings and limits: Marked clonal contraction was seen in infection- and vaccine-induced clones late after vaccination. Early timepoints after infection were absent, and convalescent patients were few in the study.

After expansion with viral peptide pools in the ViraFEST assay, antigen-specific CD4+ T cells were sequenced. Cultured cells yielded isolated CD4+ T cells after about ten days. Having tested negative for nucleocapsid antibodies, the vaccine recipients showed no prior SARS-CoV-2 infection. CDR1 LGHNA and CDR2 YNFKEQ come from the germline V gene. There are 15 residues in the CDR3. Trimming shortened V by 0 bases and J by 6 bases, and 11 bases separated the two germline ends. The chain employs TRBV4-2 and TRBJ2-2, with TRBD2 as a possible D gene (7 bases). Sequenced here: CD4+ T cells from PBMCs cultured with HCoV-NL63 spike peptides, sampled before COVID-19 vaccination. The receptor was isolated from a human donor who received a COVID-19 vaccine. CDR3 region: CASSQEEGGPGELFF. CDR3 DNA: TGTGCCAGCAGCCAAGAGGAGGGGGGGCCCGGGGAGCTGTTTTTT.